This T cell receptor (beta chain) was retrieved from a study of T cells after yellow fever vaccination. General observations from the study: Abundant bulk-derived clonotypes could contaminate FACS-sorted repertoires. The study re-detected most primary-vaccination clones after the booster (nearly 97% CD4, roughly 90% CD8).

Trimming took 5 bases from V and 9 from J; bases not matched to a gene: 10. The CDR3 runs 14 residues. CDR1 and CDR2 from the germline V gene are LNHNV and YYDKDF (reference sequence). 5'RACE template switching added a universal primer site and UMIs to TCR cDNA. TCRdb fed the 5' RACE reads into MiXCR, producing one record per CDR3 protein. Among approximately 160,000 distinct CDR3 sequences listed, approximately 9.9% were seen once. This clonotype appeared a few times. Its target is unknown. The J gene is TRBJ2-1, the V gene TRBV15; 7 nucleotides agree with TRBD1. This TCR was sampled from a man in his late teens or twenties who received the YFV17D yellow fever vaccine. The starting material was CD8+ T cells sorted from PBMCs, obtained 45 days after the yellow fever booster vaccination. The CDR3 loop is CATSGTVFRGEQFF. CDR3 in DNA: TGTGCCACCAGCGGGACAGTGTTTCGGGGTGAGCAGTTCTTC.